Described below is a single TCR beta chain sequence and its context. What it recognizes is unknown. These data belong to a study of a mutant IDH1 vaccine in newly diagnosed glioma. Across the study: Treated patients showed a male proportion of approximately 62%, a female proportion of approximately 40%, and a mean age of roughly 40 years. Prior therapy was radiotherapy, temozolomide, or both; most received both. Study observations and caveats: Seemingly, pseudoprogression had no relation to changes in the top peripheral T cell clonotypes.

The repertoire was sequenced with immunoSEQ multiplex PCR; TCRdb's copy has only in-frame clones and lacks some. This table holds 85,000 to 100,000 clones, about 87% found once. V was clipped by 5 bases and J by 4 bases, with 14 bases between them. Germline-derived CDR1 and CDR2 are MDHEN and SYDVKM. The CDR3 spans 14 residues. Time point defined: baseline, week 1 (first vaccination visit). Stated treatment: pre-vaccination baseline after standard-of-care therapy. The receptor was isolated from a woman aged 50 to 65 with glioma. The specimen was PBMCs, collected from a glioma patient treated with radiotherapy, temozolomide or both. The chain links TRBV28 to TRBJ1-2; D is uncertain. The CDR3 loop reads CASSTPEPPYGYTF. As DNA, the CDR3 is TGTGCCAGCAGTACGCCCGAGCCTCCCTATGGCTACACCTTC.